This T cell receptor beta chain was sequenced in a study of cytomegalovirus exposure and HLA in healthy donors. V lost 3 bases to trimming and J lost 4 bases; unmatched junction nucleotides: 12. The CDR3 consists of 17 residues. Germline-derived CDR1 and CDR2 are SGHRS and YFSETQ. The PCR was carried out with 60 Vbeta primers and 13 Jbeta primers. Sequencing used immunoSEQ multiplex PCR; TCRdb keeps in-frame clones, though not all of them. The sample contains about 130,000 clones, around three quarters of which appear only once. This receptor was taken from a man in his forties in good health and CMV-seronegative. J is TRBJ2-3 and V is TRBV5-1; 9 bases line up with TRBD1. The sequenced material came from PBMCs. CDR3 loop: CASSSITGTGSADTQYF. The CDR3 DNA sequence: TGCGCCAGCAGCTCGATCACCGGGACAGGGAGTGCAGATACGCAGTATTTT.